Below are 18 T cell receptor beta chains sequenced from a single sample in a study of cytomegalovirus exposure and HLA in healthy donors. Primers: 60 Vbeta forward and 13 Jbeta reverse. Sequencing was performed with immunoSEQ multiplex PCR; in TCRdb, only in-frame clones are kept and a portion is missing. The data show roughly 140,000 clones, over 8% seen once. Sequencing was performed on PBMCs. Receptors were obtained from a male donor in good health and CMV-seronegative.

There are a few counts of this clone. The CDR3 reads CASSVGLGGSGYGYTF. The CDR3 region has the DNA TGTGCCAGCAGCGTGGGGTTGGGGGGAAGTGGCTATGGCTACACCTTC. V gene TRBV9 combines with J gene TRBJ1-2; tentative D call: TRBD1 (5 bases). This CDR3 has 16 amino acids. CDR1 is SGDLS, CDR2 YYNGEE, per germline. Deletions cut 2 bases from V and 4 bases from J, with 18 bases between. The variable domain in full, completed from reference TRBV9 and TRBJ1-2, reads DSGVTQTPKHLITATGQRVTLRCSPRSGDLSVYWYQQSLDQGLQFLIQYYNGEERAKGNILERFSAQQFPDLHSELNLSSLELGDSALYFCASSVGLGGSGYGYTFGSGTRLTVV.

The chain combines TRBV5-4 with TRBJ2-7; maybe TRBD2 (5 bases). This CDR3 contains 15 residues. V lost 3 bases and J 6 bases, leaving 19 bases between the germline ends. CDR1 is SGHNT and CDR2 is YYREEE in the germline V gene (reference sequence). The CDR3 nucleotides are TGTGCCAGCAGCTCAGAGGGCAGCAGCCATGTCGAGCAGTACTTC. This sequence encodes CASSSEGSSHVEQYF.

The chain has TRBV19 and TRBJ1-1; 10 nucleotides align to TRBD1. This CDR3 spans 15 amino acids. Germline V CDR1 and CDR2: LNHDA, SQIVND (reference sequence). J gave up 1 base and V 7 bases, and 6 bases lay outside the gene matches. CDR3 sequence (DNA): TGTGCCAGTAATAGACAGGGGGCTAGGAACACTGAAGCTTTCTTT. Residues: CASNRQGARNTEAFF. Complete variable domain (other parts from reference TRBV19 and TRBJ1-1): DGGITQSPKYLFRKEGQNVTLSCEQNLNHDAMYWYRQDPGQGLRLIYYSQIVNDFQKGDIAEGYSVSREKKESFPLTVTSAQKNPTAFYLCASNRQGARNTEAFFGQGTRLTVV.

This clone was detected only a few times. This chain uses TRBV7-9 with TRBJ1-2; no firm D call. Germline V gives CDR1 SEHNR, CDR2 FQNEAQ (reference sequence). The CDR3 runs to 16 residues. Trimming took 0 bases from V and 1 from J, leaving 12 bases between them. The CDR3 loop reads CASSLALRVVNYGYTF. The CDR3 region has the DNA TGTGCCAGCAGCTTAGCCCTTCGGGTGGTTAACTATGGCTACACCTTC. Supplemented by reference TRBV7-9 and TRBJ1-2, the full variable domain reads DTGVSQNPRHKITKRGQNVTFRCDPISEHNRLYWYRQTLGQGPEFLTYFQNEAQLEKSRLLSDRFSAERPKGSFSTLEIQRTEQGDSAMYLCASSLALRVVNYGYTFGSGTRLTVV.

This clone has more than one count but fewer than ten. The CDR3 sequence is CASSEKLADKNIQYF. DNA of the CDR3: TGTGCCAGCAGTGAAAAACTAGCGGACAAAAACATTCAGTACTTC. The V call is TRBV2, the J call TRBJ2-4, with TRBD2 matching over 8 bases. J was trimmed by 3 bases and V by 2 bases; bases with no gene match: 3. This CDR3 spans 15 amino acids. Germline V gene sequence: CDR1 SNHLY, CDR2 FYNNEI.

The CDR3 bases are TGTGCCAGCAGCTCTAACACTAGAGCGGGCTATTACGAGCAGTACTTC. This translates into CASSSNTRAGYYEQYF. This rearrangement joins TRBV5-6 to TRBJ2-7, with a tentative D call TRBD2 (6 bases). Germline V gene lookup returns CDR1 SGHDT and CDR2 YYEEEE. This CDR3 region has 16 residues. Between the trimmed V and J ends, which lost 3 bases and 4 bases, there was a span of 20 bases.

This clone was seen a handful of times. This chain uses TRBV11-1 with TRBJ2-3; 7 bases fit TRBD1. With V trimmed by 0 bases and J by 5 bases, 5 bases remained unmatched. The CDR3 length is 15 residues. The V gene's germline CDR1 is SGHAT and CDR2 FQDESV (reference sequence). As DNA, the CDR3 is TGTGCCAGCAGCTTAGCAGGGGGCGTGATAGATACGCAGTATTTT. This translates into CASSLAGGVIDTQYF.

This clone was found a few times. The rearrangement links TRBV11-3 to TRBJ1-5; 7 bases map to TRBD1. Trimming took 11 bases from V and 1 from J; bases not matched to a gene: 14. Per the germline V gene, CDR1 is SGHNT and CDR2 is YENEEA. This CDR3 has 16 amino acids. The CDR3 DNA reads TGTGCCCCCAGGGGGGGGGAGCGGGGGAGCAATCAGCCCCAGCATTTT. Translation: CAPRGGERGSNQPQHF.

The J gene is TRBJ1-5, the V gene TRBV28; D call uncertain. V lost 6 bases, J lost 0 bases, and 12 bases lay in between. The CDR3 runs to 15 residues. The V gene's germline CDR1 is MDHEN and CDR2 SYDVKM. This CDR3 is CASSPSLSSNQPQHF. The DNA of the CDR3 is TGTGCCAGCAGCCCCTCCCTCAGTAGCAATCAGCCCCAGCATTTT.

The V and J genes are TRBV4-3 and TRBJ2-2; TRBD2 might be the D (6 bases). Trimming stripped 2 bases from V and 6 bases from J, with 16 bases between. Per the germline V gene, CDR1 is LGHNA and CDR2 is YSLEER. The CDR3 is 16 amino acids. CDR3 DNA: TGCGCCAGCAGCCAATTACAACGCGGAGGGGCCGGGGAGCTGTTTTTT. Translating gives CASSQLQRGGAGELFF.

This clone was picked up a small number of times. The chain's CDR3 is CASSSAAGGNYEQYF. CDR3 coding DNA: TGTGCCAGCAGTTCAGCGGCGGGAGGGAACTACGAGCAGTACTTC. J is TRBJ2-7 and V is TRBV7-2; 9 bases align to TRBD2. The germline V gene has CDR1 SGHTA and CDR2 FQGNSA. This CDR3 has 15 residues. The J segment lost 3 bases and the V segment lost 6 bases, leaving 9 bases of the junction unmatched.

This rearrangement joins TRBV7-9 to TRBJ2-7; 8 bases agree with TRBD2. V lost 8 bases to trimming and J lost 3 bases; unmatched junction nucleotides: 15. CDR1 is SEHNR and CDR2 is FQNEAQ in the germline V gene (reference sequence). The CDR3 length is 16 residues. CDR3 coding DNA: TGTGCCAGCCACCCCGGGCTCGGGGGGGCCTTCTACGAGCAGTACTTC. It specifies CASHPGLGGAFYEQYF.

A few counts support this clone. The V and J genes are TRBV18 and TRBJ2-7; 9 bases agree with TRBD1. This CDR3 is 15 amino acids long. The trim removed 4 bases at V and 0 bases at J, leaving 4 bases unmatched. Germline CDR1 is KGHSH and CDR2 is LQKENI. CDR3 DNA sequence: TGTGCCAGCTCACTCCGGACAGGGGCCTCCTACGAGCAGTACTTC. It translates to CASSLRTGASYEQYF.

This clone was counted a few times. The rearrangement links TRBV7-2 to TRBJ2-2, with 11 bases matching TRBD1. J gave up 5 bases and V 4 bases, and 6 bases lay outside the gene matches. Germline CDR1 SGHTA, CDR2 FQGNSA. CDR3 length: 16 amino acids. The chain's CDR3 is CASSWTGGSKTGELFF. The CDR3 DNA reads as TGTGCCAGCAGCTGGACAGGGGGCTCTAAGACCGGGGAGCTGTTTTTT. Full variable domain (rest looked up from reference TRBV7-2 and TRBJ2-2): GAGVSQSPSNKVTEKGKDVELRCDPISGHTALYWYRQSLGQGLEFLIYFQGNSAPDKSGLPSDRFSAERTGGSVSTLTIQRTQQEDSAVYLCASSWTGGSKTGELFFGEGSRLTVL.

This clone was seen only a few times. J is TRBJ2-1 and V is TRBV30, with 8 nucleotides matching TRBD2. CDR3 length equals 16 residues. J lost 9 bases, V lost 7 bases, and 20 bases had no gene match. Germline V gives CDR1 GTSNPN, CDR2 SVGIG (reference sequence). CDR3 bases: TGTGCCTACATGGGAGTCGGCGGGAGGTGGCGGGGTGAGCAGTTCTTC. Translated: CAYMGVGGRWRGEQFF.

The CDR3 loop is CSARGVYGYTF. The CDR3 region has the DNA TGCAGTGCTAGAGGAGTATATGGCTACACCTTC. This rearrangement joins TRBV20-1 to TRBJ1-2, with unresolved D. This CDR3 contains 11 residues. Germline lookup yields CDR1 DFQATT and CDR2 SNEGSKA (reference sequence). Trimming pared 1 base from V and 5 bases from J, leaving 5 bases between.

This clone occurred a few times. Mismatch with germline at one junction end may stem from a read error. V usage is TRBV7-3 and J usage is TRBJ2-1; the match to TRBD2 covers 13 bases. CDR3 length equals 16 residues. The V gene's germline CDR1 is SGHTA and CDR2 FQGTGA. The CDR3 nucleotides read TGTGCCAGCAGCGTAACTAGCGGGAGGGGCCACAATGAGCAGTTCTTC. It is translated as CASSVTSGRGHNEQFF.

This clone was seen more than once but under ten times. V and J are TRBV5-1 and TRBJ2-5; a weak D match, TRBD2 (5 bases). CDR3 length: 13 residues. V was cut by 3 bases and J by 5 bases, with 11 bases left in between. CDR1 and CDR2 from the germline V gene are SGHRS and YFSETQ. The CDR3 protein is CASSYVGGETQYF. Written as DNA, the CDR3 is TGCGCCAGCAGCTACGTGGGCGGGGAGACCCAGTACTTC.